The 13 T cell receptor beta chains presented below share a single source sample, sequenced in a study of blood T cells in healthy people across ages. With a J-beta primer mix and a sample-barcoded 5' primer, a second PCR ran roughly 6 to 12 cycles. TCRdb analysed the 5' RACE reads with MiXCR anew, one entry per CDR3 protein. The sample lists some 1.5 million distinct CDR3 sequences, about 30% occurring once. The sequenced sample was blood. Receptor source: a woman aged 25 to 45 in good health.

The rearrangement uses TRBV6-2 or TRBV6-3 and TRBJ1-5; D uncertain. In germline, CDR1 is MNHEY, CDR2 SVGEGT. Trimming shortened V by 5 bases and J by 3 bases, and 14 bases separated the two germline ends. The CDR3 has 15 residues. The CDR3 region has the DNA TGTGCCAGCAGTACCTTCGGGTTGGACAATCAGCCCCAGCATTTT. Protein product: CASSTFGLDNQPQHF.

This CDR3 reads CASSGPGQGNYGYTF. The DNA of the CDR3 is TGTGCCAGCAGCGGCCCGGGACAGGGTAACTATGGCTACACCTTC. The V call is TRBV7-9, the J call TRBJ1-2; 9 bases fit TRBD1. This CDR3 comprises 15 residues. Germline V lookup: CDR1 SEHNR, CDR2 FQNEAQ (reference sequence). With 5 bases clipped from V and 1 base from J, the junction kept 5 bases outside the gene matches.

J is TRBJ2-1 and V is TRBV18, with D unclear. V was clipped by 3 bases and J by 5 bases, with 11 bases between them. Germline values: CDR1 KGHSH, CDR2 LQKENI. CDR3 length: 14 amino acids. The CDR3 DNA sequence: TGTGCCAGCTCACCGGGTCAGGATGACAATGAGCAGTTCTTC. This encodes CASSPGQDDNEQFF.

The table lists this clonotype with a few counts. In DNA form, the CDR3 reads TGCAGTGCTCAGGCCGGGACTAGCGGGGGGAATGAGCAGTTCTTC. Translation: CSAQAGTSGGNEQFF. The chain uses TRBV20-1 and TRBJ2-1, with 15 bases lining up with TRBD2. CDR3 length equals 15 residues. The ends lost 5 bases at V and 7 bases at J; junction bases unmatched: 6. Germline V gene sequence: CDR1 DFQATT, CDR2 SNEGSKA (reference sequence).

This clonotype occurred many times. This rearrangement joins TRBV5-1 to TRBJ2-1; D might be TRBD1 (6 bases). Trimming removed 3 bases from V and 7 bases from J, with 14 bases in between. Germline assignment: CDR1 SGHRS and CDR2 YFSETQ. The CDR3 contains 14 residues. CDR3 coding DNA: TGCGCCAGCAGCTCCCTACCAGGGGCAAATGAGCAGTTCTTC. Its translation is CASSSLPGANEQFF.

At least ten counts were recorded for this clonotype. V is TRBV7-2 and J is TRBJ2-1, with D possibly TRBD1 on 6 matching bases. Germline-derived CDR1 and CDR2 are SGHTA and FQGNSA. The CDR3 covers 15 residues. V was trimmed by 6 bases and J by 7 bases, leaving 19 bases between them. The CDR3 reads CASSPPGTRANEQFF. The DNA of the CDR3 is TGTGCCAGCAGTCCGCCAGGGACACGGGCTAATGAGCAGTTCTTC.

This clonotype was found once. A much larger clone is a single base away; this may be a read error. This chain uses TRBV20-1 with TRBJ1-4; D unresolved. Trimming removed 0 bases at V and 8 bases at J, with 13 bases between. CDR3 length: 14 residues. Germline V gene sequence: CDR1 DFQATT, CDR2 SNEGSKA (reference sequence). The CDR3 DNA reads as TGCAGTGCTAGAGATGACATGGGAGGGGAAAAACTGTTTTTT. Its translation: CSARDDMGGEKLFF.

The V and J genes are TRBV18 and TRBJ2-1, with 7 bases matching TRBD2. The germline V gene encodes CDR1 KGHSH and CDR2 LQKENI. V was clipped by 3 bases and J by 6 bases; unmatched bases: 11. The CDR3 runs to 16 residues. DNA of the CDR3: TGTGCCAGCTCACCCACAGTAGCGGGCGACTTCAATGAGCAGTTCTTC. Its translation is CASSPTVAGDFNEQFF.

There are a few counts of this clonotype. The chain combines TRBV5-5 with TRBJ2-7; possibly TRBD1 for D (5 bases). The CDR3 consists of 16 residues. Trimming left V 5 bases short and J 0 bases short, with 18 bases between. Germline CDR1 reads SGHKS; CDR2 reads YYEKEE (reference sequence). CDR3 bases: TGTGCCAGCAGTCGAAGCCTACAGGACCTCTCCTACGAGCAGTACTTC. This translates into CASSRSLQDLSYEQYF. Full variable domain (rest looked up from reference TRBV5-5 and TRBJ2-7): DAGVTQSPTHLIKTRGQQVTLRCSPISGHKSVSWYQQVLGQGPQFIFQYYEKEERGRGNFPDRFSARQFPNYSSELNVNALLLGDSALYLCASSRSLQDLSYEQYFGPGTRLTVT.

This clonotype was counted between two and nine times. The V call is TRBV2, the J call TRBJ2-3; D unresolved. This CDR3 has 15 residues. Germline V gene lookup returns CDR1 SNHLY and CDR2 FYNNEI. The germline V and J ends were trimmed by 7 bases and 1 base, with 15 bases remaining between them. CDR3 bases: TGTGCCAGCATCCGAAGTGGCTCAGGCACAGATACGCAGTATTTT. Translating gives CASIRSGSGTDTQYF.

V and J are TRBV30 and TRBJ1-3; D unclear. Trimming removed 5 bases at V and 7 bases at J, with 12 bases between. The V gene's germline CDR1 is GTSNPN and CDR2 SVGIG (reference sequence). This CDR3 contains 12 residues. Written as DNA, the CDR3 is TGTGCCTGGGAGAAACAACGCAACACCATATATTTT. This codes for CAWEKQRNTIYF.

The chain joins TRBV5-6 to TRBJ2-7; TRBD1 aligns across 8 bases. The J segment lost 3 bases and the V segment lost 4 bases, leaving 6 bases of the junction unmatched. Germline CDR1 is SGHDT and CDR2 is YYEEEE. There are 14 residues in the CDR3. As DNA, the CDR3 is TGTGCCAGCAGCGTTACCGGGACAGGCTACGAGCAGTACTTC. It specifies CASSVTGTGYEQYF. Complete variable domain (other parts from reference TRBV5-6 and TRBJ2-7): DAGVTQSPTHLIKTRGQQVTLRCSPKSGHDTVSWYQQALGQGPQFIFQYYEEEERQRGNFPDRFSGHQFPNYSSELNVNALLLGDSALYLCASSVTGTGYEQYFGPGTRLTVT.

The genes are TRBV9 and TRBJ2-2, with 7 bases matching TRBD1. CDR3 size: 20 residues. The germline gives CDR1 SGDLS, CDR2 YYNGEE. The V gene end was trimmed by 0 bases and the J gene end by 1 base; junction bases not matched to a gene: 15. The CDR3 region is CASSVGDFGDRQQNTGELFF. The CDR3 DNA reads TGTGCCAGCAGCGTAGGGGATTTCGGGGACAGACAGCAGAACACCGGGGAGCTGTTTTTT. Full variable domain (remainder filled in from reference TRBV9 and TRBJ2-2): DSGVTQTPKHLITATGQRVTLRCSPRSGDLSVYWYQQSLDQGLQFLIQYYNGEERAKGNILERFSAQQFPDLHSELNLSSLELGDSALYFCASSVGDFGDRQQNTGELFFGEGSRLTVL.